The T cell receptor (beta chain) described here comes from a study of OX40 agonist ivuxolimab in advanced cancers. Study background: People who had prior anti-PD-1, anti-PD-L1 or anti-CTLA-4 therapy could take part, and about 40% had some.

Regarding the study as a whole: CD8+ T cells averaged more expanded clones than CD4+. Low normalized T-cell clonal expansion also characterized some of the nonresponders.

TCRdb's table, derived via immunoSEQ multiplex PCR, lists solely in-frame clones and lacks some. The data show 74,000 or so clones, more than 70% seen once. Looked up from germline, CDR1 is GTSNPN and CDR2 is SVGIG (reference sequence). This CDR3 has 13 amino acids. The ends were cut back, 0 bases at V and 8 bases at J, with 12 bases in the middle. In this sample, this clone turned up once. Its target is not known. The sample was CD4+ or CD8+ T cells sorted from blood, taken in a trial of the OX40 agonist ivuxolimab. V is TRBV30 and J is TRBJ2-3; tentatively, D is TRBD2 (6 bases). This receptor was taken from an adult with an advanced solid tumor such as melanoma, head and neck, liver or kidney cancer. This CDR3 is CAWSVLGSGTQYF. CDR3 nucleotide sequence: TGTGCCTGGAGTGTTCTTGGTAGCGGTACGCAGTATTTT.